This paragraph covers one T cell receptor (beta chain) sequence. The sample carries other DNA sequences with the same CDR3. These data belong to a study of blood T cell repertoires in COVID-19. For the study at large: COVID-19 samples from acute and convalescent phases originated in the United States, Italy and Spain. In each case, the material was cDNA or gDNA derived from T cells, B-cell-depleted T cells, or PBMCs.

In the source study's methods: Reference gene primer amplification gave nucleated cell count estimates. Some clones are missing from TCRdb's copy, which holds only in-frame ones; the method was immunoSEQ multiplex PCR. The V and J calls and the clone size are those of that table, but D and trimming were determined from the DNA. This table holds under 300,000 clones, roughly 88% found once. This CDR3 contains 15 residues. CDR1 and CDR2 from the germline V gene are KGHSH and LQKENI. The V gene end was trimmed by 2 bases and the J gene end by 5 bases; junction bases not matched to a gene: 5. This rearrangement joins TRBV18 to TRBJ2-2; 7 nucleotides line up with TRBD2. The clonotype originates from a woman in her 30s with acute or convalescent COVID-19. Sequencing was performed on peripheral blood. Here the CDR3 reads CASSPTSGNTGELFF. Here the CDR3 DNA reads TGTGCCAGCTCACCAACGAGCGGGAATACCGGGGAGCTGTTTTTT.